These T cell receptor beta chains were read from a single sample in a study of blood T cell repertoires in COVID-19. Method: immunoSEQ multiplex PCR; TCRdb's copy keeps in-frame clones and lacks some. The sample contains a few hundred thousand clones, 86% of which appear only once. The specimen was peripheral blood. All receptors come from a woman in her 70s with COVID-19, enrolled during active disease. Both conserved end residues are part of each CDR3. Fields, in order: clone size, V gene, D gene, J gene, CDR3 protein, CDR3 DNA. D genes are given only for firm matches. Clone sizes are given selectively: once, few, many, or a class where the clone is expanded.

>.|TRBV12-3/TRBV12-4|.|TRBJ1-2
CASSLSADYGYTF
TGTGCCAGCAGTTTATCCGCAGACTATGGCTACACCTTC
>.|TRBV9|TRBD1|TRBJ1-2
CASSLTGGGYTF
TGTGCCAGCAGCCTGACAGGGGGCGGCTACACCTTC
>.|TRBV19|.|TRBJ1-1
CASSMASNTEAFF
TGTGCCAGTAGTATGGCATCGAACACTGAAGCTTTCTTT
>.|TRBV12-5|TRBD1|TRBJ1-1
CASGTDREAFF
TGTGCTAGTGGTACGGACAGGGAAGCTTTCTTT
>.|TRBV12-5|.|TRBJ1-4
CASGFDEKLFF
TGTGCTAGTGGTTTCGATGAAAAACTGTTTTTT
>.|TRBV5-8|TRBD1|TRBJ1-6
CASSLGTGNSPLHF
TGTGCCAGCAGCTTGGGGACAGGAAATTCACCCCTCCACTTT
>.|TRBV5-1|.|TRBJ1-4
CASSSRSVAENEKLFF
TGCGCCAGCAGCTCTCGTTCAGTCGCGGAGAATGAAAAACTGTTTTTT
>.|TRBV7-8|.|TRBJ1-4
CASSSSRVATNEKLFF
TGTGCCAGCAGCTCGAGTCGGGTCGCAACTAATGAAAAACTGTTTTTT
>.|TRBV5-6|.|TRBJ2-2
CASSLDSTNTGELFF
TGTGCCAGCAGCTTGGACAGTACGAACACCGGGGAGCTGTTTTTT
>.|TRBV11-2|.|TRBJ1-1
CASSTTVNTEAFF
TGTGCCAGCAGCACGACAGTGAACACTGAAGCTTTCTTT
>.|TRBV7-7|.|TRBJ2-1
CASSLGRSPYNEQFF
TGTGCCAGCAGCTTAGGGCGGAGCCCCTACAATGAGCAGTTCTTC
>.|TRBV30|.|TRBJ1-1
CAWSTSGHMNTEAFF
TGTGCCTGGAGTACCTCGGGACATATGAACACTGAAGCTTTCTTT
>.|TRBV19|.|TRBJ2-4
CASRSMGEDKNIQYF
TGTGCCAGTCGCTCAATGGGAGAAGACAAAAACATTCAGTACTTC
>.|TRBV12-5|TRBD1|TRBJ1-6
CASGLRAGQYNSPLHF
TGTGCTAGTGGTTTGCGCGCGGGACAGTATAATTCACCCCTCCACTTT
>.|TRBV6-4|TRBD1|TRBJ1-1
CASREGAEAFF
TGTGCCAGCAGAGAGGGGGCAGAGGCTTTCTTT
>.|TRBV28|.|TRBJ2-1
CAGGRVSSYNEQFF
TGTGCCGGCGGCCGGGTGAGCTCCTACAATGAGCAGTTCTTC
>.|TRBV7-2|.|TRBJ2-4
CASSLAQGTGNIQYF
TGTGCCAGCAGCTTAGCCCAGGGAACTGGAAACATTCAGTACTTC
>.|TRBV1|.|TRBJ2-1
CTSSQDLSEQFF
TGCACCAGCAGCCAAGATCTCAGTGAGCAGTTCTTC
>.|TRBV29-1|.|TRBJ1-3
CSVFTGSGNTIYF
TGCAGCGTGTTTACAGGCTCTGGAAACACCATATATTTT
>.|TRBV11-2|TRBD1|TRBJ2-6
CASSLPRQGISGGANVLTF
TGTGCCAGCAGCCTTCCCAGACAGGGGATAAGTGGTGGGGCCAACGTCCTGACTTTC
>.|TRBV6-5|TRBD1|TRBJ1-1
CASKGQGYTEAFF
TGTGCCAGCAAGGGACAGGGCTACACTGAAGCTTTCTTT
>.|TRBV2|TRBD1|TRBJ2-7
CASSRQGAYEQYF
TGTGCCAGCAGTAGGCAGGGGGCTTACGAGCAGTACTTC
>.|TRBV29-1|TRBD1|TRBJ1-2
CSVDSPGQGAYGYTF
TGCAGCGTTGATAGTCCGGGACAGGGGGCATATGGCTACACCTTC
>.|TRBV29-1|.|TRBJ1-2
CSVEDHAGAGYTF
TGCAGCGTTGAAGATCACGCAGGGGCTGGCTACACCTTC
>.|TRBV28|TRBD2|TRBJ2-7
CASSQNGLGRAYEQYF
TGTGCCAGCAGCCAGAATGGACTAGGGAGGGCCTACGAGCAGTACTTC
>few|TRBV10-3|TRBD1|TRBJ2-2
CAIQGINTGELFF
TGTGCCATACAGGGGATCAACACCGGGGAGCTGTTTTTT
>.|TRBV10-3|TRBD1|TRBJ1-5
CAISGGGKDQPQHF
TGTGCCATCAGTGGAGGGGGCAAGGATCAGCCCCAGCATTTT
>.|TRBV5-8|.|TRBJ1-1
CASSLYRMNTEAFF
TGTGCCAGCAGCTTGTACAGGATGAACACTGAAGCTTTCTTT
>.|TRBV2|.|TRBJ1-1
CASRPTENTEAFF
TGTGCCAGCAGGCCCACAGAGAACACTGAAGCTTTCTTT
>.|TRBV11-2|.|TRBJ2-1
CASTPEVPRDEQFF
TGTGCCAGCACCCCAGAGGTCCCGCGGGATGAGCAGTTCTTC
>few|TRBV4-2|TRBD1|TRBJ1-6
CASSQDWDRESPLHF
TGTGCCAGCAGCCAGGATTGGGACAGGGAATCACCCCTCCACTTT
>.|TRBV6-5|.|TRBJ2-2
CASSYMASNTGELFF
TGTGCCAGCAGTTACATGGCATCAAACACCGGGGAGCTGTTTTTT
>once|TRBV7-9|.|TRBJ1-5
CASTGKAGQPQHF
TGTGCCTCAACAGGGAAAGCAGGTCAGCCCCAGCATTTT
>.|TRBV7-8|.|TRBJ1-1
CASSLTGFGAFF
TGTGCCAGCAGCTTAACAGGGTTTGGAGCTTTCTTT
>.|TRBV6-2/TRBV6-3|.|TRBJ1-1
CASSYSGSTEAFF
TGTGCCAGCAGTTATTCGGGTTCCACTGAAGCTTTCTTT
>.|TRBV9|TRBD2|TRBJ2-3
CASSAGEGTLYTQYF
TGTGCCAGCAGCGCGGGGGAGGGAACGCTTTATACGCAGTATTTT
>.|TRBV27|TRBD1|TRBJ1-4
CASQGTGRDEKLFF
TGTGCCAGTCAGGGGACAGGGCGGGATGAAAAACTGTTTTTT
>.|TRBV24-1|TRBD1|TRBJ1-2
CATSWGQGLKDYGYTF
TGTGCCACCAGTTGGGGACAGGGCCTTAAAGACTATGGCTACACCTTC
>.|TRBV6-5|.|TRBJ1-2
CASRTGMEYGYTF
TGTGCCAGCAGAACAGGGATGGAATATGGCTACACCTTC
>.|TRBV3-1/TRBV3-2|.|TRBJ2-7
CASSQTDEQYF
TGTGCCAGCAGCCAAACGGACGAGCAGTACTTC
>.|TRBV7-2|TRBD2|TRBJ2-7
CASSISGASSYEQYF
TGTGCCAGCAGCATTAGCGGGGCAAGCTCCTACGAGCAGTACTTC
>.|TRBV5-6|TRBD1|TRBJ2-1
CASSPPRKDRSWDEQFF
TGTGCCAGCAGCCCCCCCCGAAAGGACAGGTCCTGGGATGAGCAGTTCTTC
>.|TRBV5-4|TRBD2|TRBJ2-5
CASSPAVSGGQETQYF
TGTGCCAGCAGCCCGGCAGTTAGCGGGGGGCAAGAGACCCAGTACTTC
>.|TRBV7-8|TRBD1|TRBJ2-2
CASSSRQGASTGELFF
TGTGCCAGCAGCTCAAGACAGGGGGCCAGCACCGGGGAGCTGTTTTTT
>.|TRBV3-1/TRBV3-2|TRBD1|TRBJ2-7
CASSPSDRRTYEQYF
TGTGCCAGCAGTCCCTCGGACAGGCGAACCTACGAGCAGTACTTC
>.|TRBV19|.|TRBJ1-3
CASSIIKGQHFSGNTIYF
TGTGCCAGTAGTATAATCAAGGGGCAGCACTTCTCTGGAAACACCATATATTTT
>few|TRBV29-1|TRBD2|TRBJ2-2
CSVELRLAGANTGELFF
TGCAGCGTTGAACTCAGGCTAGCGGGAGCCAACACCGGGGAGCTGTTTTTT
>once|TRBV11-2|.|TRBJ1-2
CASSLSDIGYGYTF
TGTGCCAGCAGCTTATCGGACATAGGCTATGGCTACACCTTC
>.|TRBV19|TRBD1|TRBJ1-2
CASSPNRGEDYGYTF
TGTGCCAGTAGTCCGAACAGGGGCGAGGACTATGGCTACACCTTC